This record looks at one T cell receptor beta chain sequence and its context. The antigen remains unidentified. Conversion of TCR transcripts into cDNA relied on 5'RACE template switching, which added a universal primer site and UMIs. TCRdb used MiXCR to reprocess the 5' RACE reads, holding one entry per CDR3 protein. The sample gives 300,000 to 400,000 distinct CDR3 sequences, approximately 11% of which show up once; 2.5% to 4% is in the top ten. This entry belongs to a study of T cells after yellow fever vaccination. Study overall: Researchers used SMART-Seq v4 Ultra Low Input to prepare fractions that had low cell numbers.

CDR3 size: 17 residues. Looked up from germline, CDR1 is MGHDK and CDR2 is SYGVNS. Deletions cut 8 bases from V and 2 bases from J, with 22 bases between. Findings and limits, study-wide: There was a small share of clonotypes that showed up in both the CD4 and CD8 compartments.

The chain uses TRBV25-1 and TRBJ2-1; possibly TRBD2 for D (7 bases). Sequenced material: CD4+ T cells sorted from PBMCs, taken 45 days after the yellow fever booster vaccination. This TCR came from a man between 18 and 29 years old who received the YFV17D yellow fever vaccine. The DNA of the CDR3 is TGTGCCAGCCAGTGGGGACCGGGGGGCGAAACCTACAATGAGCAGTTCTTC. Translation gives CASQWGPGGETYNEQFF.